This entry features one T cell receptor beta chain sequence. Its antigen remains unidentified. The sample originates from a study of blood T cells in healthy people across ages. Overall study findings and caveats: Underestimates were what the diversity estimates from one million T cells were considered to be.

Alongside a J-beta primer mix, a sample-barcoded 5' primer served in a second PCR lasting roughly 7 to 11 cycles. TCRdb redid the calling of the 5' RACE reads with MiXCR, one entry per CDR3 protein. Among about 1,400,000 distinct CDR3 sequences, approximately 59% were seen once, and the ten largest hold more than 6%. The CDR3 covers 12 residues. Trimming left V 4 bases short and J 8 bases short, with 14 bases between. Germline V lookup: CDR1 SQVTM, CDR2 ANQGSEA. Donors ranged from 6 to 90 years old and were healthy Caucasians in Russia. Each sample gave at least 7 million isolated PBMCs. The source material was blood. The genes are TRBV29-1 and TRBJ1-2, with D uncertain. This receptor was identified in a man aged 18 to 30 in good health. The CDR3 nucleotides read TGCAGCGTTGTTCCCGAAGAAGGGGGCTACACCTTC. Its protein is CSVVPEEGGYTF.